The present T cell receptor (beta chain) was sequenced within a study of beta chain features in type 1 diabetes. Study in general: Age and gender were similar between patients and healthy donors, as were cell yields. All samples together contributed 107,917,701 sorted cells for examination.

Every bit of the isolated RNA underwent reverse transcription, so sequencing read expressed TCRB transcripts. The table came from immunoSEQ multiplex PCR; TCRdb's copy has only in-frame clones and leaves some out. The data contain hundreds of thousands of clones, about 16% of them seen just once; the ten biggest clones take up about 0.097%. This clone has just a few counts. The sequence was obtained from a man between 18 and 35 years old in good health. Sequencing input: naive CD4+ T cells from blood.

DNA of the CDR3: TGTGCCAGCTCCCAGGGACAGGGGGCTTTCTATGGCTACACCTTC. Translating it yields CASSQGQGAFYGYTF. The chain links TRBV18 to TRBJ1-2, with TRBD1 matching 12 bases. The V segment lost 6 bases and the J segment 4 bases; nucleotides outside the gene matches: 6. This CDR3 has 15 amino acids. Germline CDR1 and CDR2: KGHSH and LQKENI.